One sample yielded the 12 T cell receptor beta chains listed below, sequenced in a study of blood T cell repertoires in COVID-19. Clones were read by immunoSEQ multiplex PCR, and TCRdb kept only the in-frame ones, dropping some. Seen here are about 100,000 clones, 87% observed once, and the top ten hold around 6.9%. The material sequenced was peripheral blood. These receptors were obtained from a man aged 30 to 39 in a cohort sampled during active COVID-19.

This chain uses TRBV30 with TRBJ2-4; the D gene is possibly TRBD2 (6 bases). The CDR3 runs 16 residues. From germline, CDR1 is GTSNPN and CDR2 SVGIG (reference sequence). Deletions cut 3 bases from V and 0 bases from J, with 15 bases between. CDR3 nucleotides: TGTGCCTGGAGCCCTACCTCGGGACTAGCCAAAAACATTCAGTACTTC. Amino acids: CAWSPTSGLAKNIQYF.

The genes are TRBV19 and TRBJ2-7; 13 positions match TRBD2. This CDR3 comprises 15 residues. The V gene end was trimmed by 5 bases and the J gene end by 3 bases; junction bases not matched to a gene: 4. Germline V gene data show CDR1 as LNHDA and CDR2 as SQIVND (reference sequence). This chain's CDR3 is CASSQGLAGVYEQYF. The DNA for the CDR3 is TGTGCCAGTAGTCAAGGACTAGCGGGGGTCTACGAGCAGTACTTC.

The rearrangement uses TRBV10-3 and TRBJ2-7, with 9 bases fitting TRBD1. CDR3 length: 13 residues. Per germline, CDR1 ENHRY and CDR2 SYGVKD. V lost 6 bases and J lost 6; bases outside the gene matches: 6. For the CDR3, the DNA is TGTGCCATCAGGAGGGACAGGGAGGGCGAGCAGTACTTC. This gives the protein CAIRRDREGEQYF.

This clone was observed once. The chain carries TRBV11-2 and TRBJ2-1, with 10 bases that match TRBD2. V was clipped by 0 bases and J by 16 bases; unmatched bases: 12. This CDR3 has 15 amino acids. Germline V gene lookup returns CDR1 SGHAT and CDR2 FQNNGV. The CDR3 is CASSLDLAGATHRFF. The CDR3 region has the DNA TGTGCCAGCAGCTTAGATCTAGCGGGGGCCACCCATCGATTCTTC.

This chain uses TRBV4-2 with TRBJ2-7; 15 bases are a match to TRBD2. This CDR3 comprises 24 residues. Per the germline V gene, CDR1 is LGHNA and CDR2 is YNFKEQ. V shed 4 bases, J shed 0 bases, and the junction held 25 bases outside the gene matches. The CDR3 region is CASSPRGNPRGTSGGFRSSYEQYF. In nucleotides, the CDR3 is TGTGCCAGCAGCCCGAGGGGGAATCCCCGCGGGACTAGCGGGGGGTTTCGAAGCTCCTACGAGCAGTACTTC.

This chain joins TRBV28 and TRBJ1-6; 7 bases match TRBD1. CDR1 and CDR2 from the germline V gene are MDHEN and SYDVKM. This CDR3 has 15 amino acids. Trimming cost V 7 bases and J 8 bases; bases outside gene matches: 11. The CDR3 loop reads CASNLGTASYSPLHF. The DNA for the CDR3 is TGTGCCAGCAACCTGGGGACAGCATCGTATTCACCCCTCCACTTT.

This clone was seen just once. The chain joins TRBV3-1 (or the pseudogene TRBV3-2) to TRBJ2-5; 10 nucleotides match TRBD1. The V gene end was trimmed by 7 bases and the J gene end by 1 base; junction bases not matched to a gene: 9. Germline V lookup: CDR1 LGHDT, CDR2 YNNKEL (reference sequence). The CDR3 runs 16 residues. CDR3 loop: CASTKRTGGPQETQYF. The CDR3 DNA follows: TGTGCCAGCACAAAAAGGACAGGGGGTCCCCAAGAGACCCAGTACTTC.

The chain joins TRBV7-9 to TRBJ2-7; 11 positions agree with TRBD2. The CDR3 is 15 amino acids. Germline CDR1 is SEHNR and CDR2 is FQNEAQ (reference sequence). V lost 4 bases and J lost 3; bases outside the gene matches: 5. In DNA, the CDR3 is TGTGCCAGCAGCTATCCGGGACTAGCGGACTACGAGCAGTACTTC. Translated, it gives CASSYPGLADYEQYF.

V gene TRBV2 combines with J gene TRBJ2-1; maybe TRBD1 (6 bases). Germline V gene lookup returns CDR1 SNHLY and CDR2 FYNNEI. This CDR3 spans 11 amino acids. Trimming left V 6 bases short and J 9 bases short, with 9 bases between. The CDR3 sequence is CASRSGVEQFF. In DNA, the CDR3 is TGTGCCAGCAGGTCAGGGGTTGAGCAGTTCTTC.

CDR3 coding DNA: TGTGCCAGTGGACAGGCCCGGAACACTGAAGCTTTCTTT. Its protein is CASGQARNTEAFF. The chain is built from TRBV19 and TRBJ1-1, with 7 bases identical to TRBD1. The CDR3 extends over 13 amino acids. V trimming: 8 bases; J trimming: 1 base; junction bases outside the gene matches: 4. CDR1 is LNHDA, CDR2 SQIVND, per germline (reference sequence).

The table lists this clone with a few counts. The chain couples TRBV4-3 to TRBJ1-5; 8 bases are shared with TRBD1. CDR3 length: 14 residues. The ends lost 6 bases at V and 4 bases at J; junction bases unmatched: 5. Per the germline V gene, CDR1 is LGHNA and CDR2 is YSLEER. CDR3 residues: CASSIRTGNQPQHF. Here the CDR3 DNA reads TGCGCCAGCAGTATTAGGACAGGGAATCAGCCCCAGCATTTT.

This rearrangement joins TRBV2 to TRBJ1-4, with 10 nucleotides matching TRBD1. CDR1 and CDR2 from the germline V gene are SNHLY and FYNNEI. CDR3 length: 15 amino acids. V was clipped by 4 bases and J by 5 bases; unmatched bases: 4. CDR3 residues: CASSAEGQGNEKLFF. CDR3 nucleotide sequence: TGTGCCAGCAGTGCCGAGGGACAGGGGAATGAAAAACTGTTTTTT.